The rows below give T cell receptor beta chains drawn from one sample of a study of radiation and T cells in renal cell carcinoma. Assay: immunoSEQ multiplex PCR; the TCRdb copy retains only in-frame clones and omits some. This table holds around 130,000 clones, 88% found once. The sequenced sample was blood, obtained from a patient whose treatment included radiotherapy and nephrectomy. Receptors were obtained from a woman in her seventies with renal cell carcinoma. CDR3s include the opening cysteine and the closing phenylalanine or tryptophan. Each record gives: J gene, D gene, V gene, clone size, CDR3 DNA, CDR3 protein. D genes are given only for firm matches. Some rows have no size entry. The others give once, few or many, or a class for an expanded clone.

>TRBJ2-3|TRBD2|TRBV6-7|.
TGTGCCAGTGTTACTAGCGGGGGGGCCACAGATACGCAGTATTTT
CASVTSGGATDTQYF
>TRBJ2-3|TRBD2|TRBV10-3|once
TGTGCCATCAGTGATGTAGCGGGGGGGAGAAATACGCAGTATTTT
CAISDVAGGRNTQYF
>TRBJ2-1|TRBD1|TRBV7-8|.
TGTGCCAGCAGCTTAGGAGGACAGGGCTACAATGAGCAGTTCTTC
CASSLGGQGYNEQFF
>TRBJ2-7|TRBD1|TRBV11-1|.
TGTGCCAGCAGCCCGGACAGGGGGCGGGACGAGCAGTACTTC
CASSPDRGRDEQYF
>TRBJ2-7|TRBD1|TRBV7-9|.
TGTGCCAGCAGCTTAGGACAGGGTTGGGAGCAGTACTTC
CASSLGQGWEQYF
>TRBJ2-7|.|TRBV2|.
TGTGCCAGCACCGCCACATTCCTCTCCTACGAGCAGTACTTC
CASTATFLSYEQYF
>TRBJ2-7|.|TRBV6-5|.
TGTGCCAGCAGTTACGGACCCGAGCAGTACTTC
CASSYGPEQYF
>TRBJ2-7|TRBD1|TRBV6-5|.
TGTGCCAGCAGTTACTCAGGGACAGGTGAGAACTACGAGCAGTACTTC
CASSYSGTGENYEQYF
>TRBJ2-3|.|TRBV10-3|once
TGTGCCATCAGGGTAGGGGCCCCTAGCACAGATACGCAGTATTTT
CAIRVGAPSTDTQYF
>TRBJ2-5|.|TRBV19|.
TGTGCCAGTAGTATAGGTCAGGGTCAAGAGACCCAGTACTTC
CASSIGQGQETQYF
>TRBJ1-1|TRBD1|TRBV30|.
TGTGCCTCCGGACAGGGAGACACTGAAGCTTTCTTT
CASGQGDTEAFF
>TRBJ2-7|.|TRBV27|.
TGTGCCAGCAACCTACCCGCCCACAGGGAAGGATCCATCTACGAGCAGTACTTC
CASNLPAHREGSIYEQYF
>TRBJ2-2|TRBD1|TRBV5-1|.
TGCGCCAGCAGCCATACAGGGGTCACCGGGGAGCTGTTTTTT
CASSHTGVTGELFF
>TRBJ2-7|.|TRBV5-1|.
TGCGCCAGCAGCTTGTATGGGGGCGAGCAGTACTTC
CASSLYGGEQYF
>TRBJ1-3|.|TRBV11-2|.
TGTGCCAGCAGCCGAGTCTCCTCTGGAAACACCATATATTTT
CASSRVSSGNTIYF
>TRBJ2-7|.|TRBV14|.
TGTGCCAGCAGCCTTCAATCGCAGTTTCGGCAGTACTTC
CASSLQSQFRQYF
>TRBJ1-1|.|TRBV7-3|few
TGTGCCAGCAGCCCGGAGCCAGGGGCGGACACTGAAGCTTTCTTT
CASSPEPGADTEAFF
>TRBJ1-2|.|TRBV6-5|.
TGTGCCAGCAGGGGAAGGGGAGGCTACACCTTC
CASRGRGGYTF
>TRBJ2-1|TRBD2|TRBV4-3|.
TGCGCCAGCAGCCAACGGGCTAGCGGATACAATGAGCAGTTCTTC
CASSQRASGYNEQFF
>TRBJ2-3|TRBD2|TRBV29-1|.
TGCAGCGTTTCCCCCGGACTAGAAAAAGATACGCAGTATTTT
CSVSPGLEKDTQYF
>TRBJ2-7|.|TRBV27|.
TGTGCCAGCAGTTTTACGGGCTACGAGCAGTACTTC
CASSFTGYEQYF
>TRBJ1-5|.|TRBV21-1|.
TGTGCCAGCAGCAAATGGAGGGGAGGCGGACGGGGGGTTGATAAGTCCAATCAGCCCCAGCATTTT
CASSKWRGGGRGVDKSNQPQHF
>TRBJ2-3|.|TRBV15|.
TGTGCCACCAGCAGAGCAGGGGGACTGTCCGTAGATACGCAGTATTTT
CATSRAGGLSVDTQYF
>TRBJ2-1|TRBD1|TRBV7-7|.
TGTGCTAGCAGCCCAAACCGGGGACAGGGGTCTGGACAGTTCTTC
CASSPNRGQGSGQFF
>TRBJ2-7|.|TRBV25-1|.
TGTGCCAGCAGTGAAGACAGGGGAACAGCGGGGTCGGACGAGCAGTACTTC
CASSEDRGTAGSDEQYF
>TRBJ2-7|.|TRBV5-3|.
TGTGCCAGAAGCTTGGTACCAAGACGGGAGCAGTACTTC
CARSLVPRREQYF
>TRBJ1-1|TRBD1|TRBV29-1|once
TGCAGCGTTCCAACAGGGGAACGGGACACTGAAGCTTTCTTT
CSVPTGERDTEAFF
>TRBJ1-4|TRBD1|TRBV28|.
TGTGCCAGCAGTATACCCACAGGGGGTAGAACTGAAAAACTGTTTTTT
CASSIPTGGRTEKLFF
>TRBJ1-1|.|TRBV7-2|.
TGTGCCAGCAGCTCCCTTAGGAACACTGAAGCTTTCTTT
CASSSLRNTEAFF
>TRBJ1-1|TRBD1|TRBV30|.
TGTGCCTGCGGGACAGGGGGACGAATGAACACTGAAGCTTTCTTT
CACGTGGRMNTEAFF
>TRBJ2-3|TRBD1|TRBV4-3|.
TGCGCCAGCAGCCAAGACGGACAGGGGGGACGCACAGATACGCAGTATTTT
CASSQDGQGGRTDTQYF
>TRBJ1-1|.|TRBV19|.
TGTGCCAGTAGTATCTACAGGGATCCGACACGGAACACTGAAGCTTTCTTT
CASSIYRDPTRNTEAFF